Presented here are 28 T cell receptor beta chains from one specimen sequenced in a study of beta chain features in type 1 diabetes. Study results and caveats: There was a moderate but significant shortening of TCRB CDR3s in all four CD4+ subsets of Type 1 diabetes patients.

All of the isolated RNA was reverse transcribed, so expressed TCRB transcripts were sequenced. TCRdb's copy holds only in-frame clones and misses some; the assay was immunoSEQ multiplex PCR. Here the sample spans 680,000 or so clones, around an eighth being singletons. These TCRs are of unknown antigen specificity. Input material: naive CD4+ T cells from blood. These receptors were collected from a man younger than 30 with type 1 diabetes.

This clone has more than one count but fewer than ten. The chain employs TRBV6-1 and TRBJ2-1; a possible D gene is TRBD1 (5 bases). This CDR3 region has 13 residues. Germline values: CDR1 MNHNS, CDR2 SASEGT. The germline V and J ends were trimmed by 5 bases and 4 bases, with 9 bases remaining between them. The CDR3 sequence is CASSPQGYNEQFF. The CDR3 DNA follows: TGTGCCAGCAGTCCCCAGGGATACAATGAGCAGTTCTTC.

Only a few counts were recorded for this clone. V and J are TRBV6-6 and TRBJ1-2, with 10 positions matching TRBD1. This CDR3 has 16 amino acids. The junction had 7 bases not matched to a gene; V was cut back by 0 bases and J by 6 bases. The germline V gene encodes CDR1 MNHNY and CDR2 SVGAGI (reference sequence). CDR3 residues: CASSYSWTGGKDGYTF. In nucleotides, the CDR3 is TGTGCCAGCAGTTACTCGTGGACAGGGGGAAAGGATGGCTACACCTTC.

This clone was recorded a few times. The chain carries TRBV29-1 and TRBJ1-4; TRBD1 might be the D (6 bases). The CDR3 runs to 14 residues. The V gene lost 7 bases and the J gene lost 8 bases, with 20 bases spanning the gap. Germline V lookup: CDR1 SQVTM, CDR2 ANQGSEA. The CDR3 region is CSALGGKGWEKLFF. CDR3 in DNA: TGCAGCGCCCTGGGGGGCAAGGGTTGGGAAAAACTGTTTTTT. Full variable domain (remainder filled in from reference TRBV29-1 and TRBJ1-4): SAVISQKPSRDICQRGTSLTIQCQVDSQVTMMFWYRQQPGQSLTLIATANQGSEATYESGFVIDKFPISRPNLTFSTLTVSNMSPEDSSIYLCSALGGKGWEKLFFGSGTQLSVL.

This clone was picked up a small number of times. The chain combines TRBV30 with TRBJ2-7; D is perhaps TRBD1 (5 bases). Per germline, CDR1 GTSNPN and CDR2 SVGIG (reference sequence). The V gene lost 0 bases and the J gene lost 3 bases, with 9 bases spanning the gap. This CDR3 is built from 13 residues. This chain's CDR3 is CAWSVQVLYEQYF. CDR3 bases: TGTGCCTGGAGTGTACAGGTCCTCTACGAGCAGTACTTC.

The rearrangement joins TRBV9 to TRBJ2-5; TRBD2 matches at 7 bases. Germline V CDR1 and CDR2: SGDLS, YYNGEE. This CDR3 has 15 residues. After removal of 3 bases from V and 3 bases from J, the junction contained 8 bases not matched to a gene. DNA for the CDR3: TGTGCCAGCAGCGGAAGACCGAGCGGGGAAGAGACCCAGTACTTC. Amino acids: CASSGRPSGEETQYF.

The gene calls are TRBV5-1 and TRBJ1-1, with unresolved D. Germline V gives CDR1 SGHRS, CDR2 YFSETQ. Trimming pared 0 bases from V and 0 bases from J, leaving 12 bases between. This CDR3 region has 16 residues. This chain's CDR3 is CASSLVPREMNTEAFF. The CDR3 bases are TGCGCCAGCAGCTTGGTTCCGCGGGAAATGAACACTGAAGCTTTCTTT.

The chain links TRBV11-3 to TRBJ2-1; D is tentatively TRBD1 or TRBD2 (5 bases each). Germline assignment: CDR1 SGHNT and CDR2 YENEEA. V lost 0 bases and J 0 bases, leaving 9 bases between the germline ends. The CDR3 contains 16 residues. The DNA for the CDR3 is TGTGCCAGCAGCTTAGATTGGGGGAGCTCCTACAATGAGCAGTTCTTC. Amino acid sequence: CASSLDWGSSYNEQFF.

This clone was seen more than once but under ten times. The V call is TRBV30, the J call TRBJ2-7; the D gene is possibly TRBD1 (6 bases). Germline values: CDR1 GTSNPN, CDR2 SVGIG (reference sequence). V was trimmed by 3 bases and J by 5 bases, leaving 17 bases between them. The CDR3 contains 14 residues. In nucleotides, the CDR3 is TGTGCCTGGAGCATAAATTCACAGGGAAACGAGCAGTACTTC. Translation: CAWSINSQGNEQYF.

This clone came up a few times. The genes are TRBV9 and TRBJ1-2; D is unclear. Trimming removed 6 bases at V and 0 bases at J, with 6 bases between. Per the germline V gene, CDR1 is SGDLS and CDR2 is YYNGEE. The CDR3 has 12 residues. The CDR3 reads CASTPANYGYTF. CDR3 DNA: TGTGCCAGCACTCCCGCTAACTATGGCTACACCTTC.

CDR3 amino acids: CASSVELAGGLDEQFF. The CDR3 region has the DNA TGTGCCAGCAGCGTAGAACTAGCGGGGGGGCTCGATGAGCAGTTCTTC. This rearrangement joins TRBV9 to TRBJ2-1; 13 nucleotides agree with TRBD2. Looked up from germline, CDR1 is SGDLS and CDR2 is YYNGEE. Unmatched junction bases numbered 5, after V lost 0 bases and J lost 8 bases. This CDR3 contains 16 residues. Filled out from reference TRBV9 and TRBJ2-1, the complete variable domain reads DSGVTQTPKHLITATGQRVTLRCSPRSGDLSVYWYQQSLDQGLQFLIQYYNGEERAKGNILERFSAQQFPDLHSELNLSSLELGDSALYFCASSVELAGGLDEQFFGPGTRLTVL.

This clone was counted only a few times. Other nucleotide sequences from this sample produce the same CDR3. The CDR3 spells CASSQDLNTEAFF. CDR3 DNA: TGTGCCAGCAGCCAAGATCTGAACACTGAAGCTTTCTTT. The chain combines TRBV14 with TRBJ1-1; D not resolved. This CDR3 contains 13 residues. V gave up 0 bases and J gave up 0 bases, with 2 bases separating them. The germline V gene has CDR1 SGHDN and CDR2 FVKESK.

This sequence joins TRBV6-6 and TRBJ2-3; D possibly corresponds to TRBD2 (7 bases). The CDR3 runs to 13 residues. Germline V gene data show CDR1 as MNHNY and CDR2 as SVGAGI (reference sequence). Trimming removed 6 bases from V and 2 bases from J, with 9 bases in between. The CDR3 DNA reads TGTGCCAGCAGGGGGGGGCCCACAGATACGCAGTATTTT. Translating it yields CASRGGPTDTQYF.

The rearrangement joins TRBV6-5 to TRBJ2-2; a possible D gene is TRBD1 (6 bases). Germline CDR1 reads MNHEY; CDR2 reads SVGAGI. Trimming took 6 bases from V and 2 from J, leaving 13 bases between them. This CDR3 contains 15 residues. In DNA form, the CDR3 reads TGTGCCAGCAGCCGCGGACAGAAAAACACCGGGGAGCTGTTTTTT. This translates into CASSRGQKNTGELFF.

The chain carries TRBV2 and TRBJ2-7; perhaps TRBD1 as D (6 bases). This CDR3 spans 15 amino acids. Germline values: CDR1 SNHLY, CDR2 FYNNEI. V was clipped by 8 bases and J by 2 bases, with 19 bases between them. In nucleotides, the CDR3 is TGTGCCAGCCTACTCTCCGGGACACAGACCTACGAGCAGTACTTC. It is translated as CASLLSGTQTYEQYF.

The chain links TRBV28 to TRBJ2-3; TRBD1 matches at 7 bases. Trimming removed 7 bases from V and 2 bases from J; junction bases left unmatched: 12. The CDR3 is 16 residues long. Looked up from germline, CDR1 is MDHEN and CDR2 is SYDVKM. DNA for the CDR3: TGTGCCAGCAATCTACAGGGGTCCTCGCCCACAGATACGCAGTATTTT. As protein: CASNLQGSSPTDTQYF.

The chain couples TRBV29-1 to TRBJ2-1, with 11 bases matching TRBD1. Per the germline V gene, CDR1 is SQVTM and CDR2 is ANQGSEA. Unmatched junction bases numbered 5, after V lost 4 bases and J lost 3 bases. This CDR3 is built from 15 residues. DNA of the CDR3: TGCAGCGTTGCGGGAGGGACAGGGGGCTACAATGAGCAGTTCTTC. It translates to CSVAGGTGGYNEQFF.

The chain uses TRBV7-8 and TRBJ1-2, with 7 bases identical to TRBD1. V shed 5 bases, J shed 1 base, and the junction held 7 bases outside the gene matches. CDR1 and CDR2 (germline): SGHVS, FQNEAQ. The CDR3 extends over 15 amino acids. In DNA form, the CDR3 reads TGTGCCAGCAGCGACCCACAGGGGTTTAACTATGGCTACACCTTC. Its translation is CASSDPQGFNYGYTF.

The J gene is TRBJ1-2, the V gene TRBV25-1, with D hard to call. Germline lookup yields CDR1 MGHDK and CDR2 SYGVNS. V gave up 4 bases and J gave up 8 bases, with 11 bases separating them. The CDR3 length is 12 residues. The CDR3 protein is CASSGTQRGYTF. The CDR3 bases are TGTGCCAGCAGTGGGACTCAGCGGGGCTACACCTTC.

The table lists this clone with a few counts. The chain combines TRBV6-5 with TRBJ1-2; 7 positions agree with TRBD1. This CDR3 contains 15 residues. Per germline, CDR1 MNHEY and CDR2 SVGAGI. With 2 bases clipped from V and 3 bases from J, the junction kept 6 bases outside the gene matches. The CDR3 protein is CASSYPGGGDYGYTF. The CDR3 DNA reads as TGTGCCAGCAGTTACCCTGGAGGGGGCGACTATGGCTACACCTTC.

V and J are TRBV4-2 and TRBJ2-5; D gene uncertain. Germline V gene data show CDR1 as LGHNA and CDR2 as YNFKEQ. The CDR3 extends over 15 amino acids. V shed 0 bases and J shed 3 bases, with 11 bases lying between them. For the CDR3, the DNA is TGTGCCAGCAGCCAAGATTTACAACCCGAAGAGACCCAGTACTTC. Its protein product is CASSQDLQPEETQYF.

This clone was detected a few times. The chain combines TRBV29-1 with TRBJ1-2; perhaps TRBD1 as D (6 bases). Germline CDR1 and CDR2: SQVTM and ANQGSEA. The CDR3 runs to 12 residues. The V and J ends lost 6 bases and 5 bases respectively, with 13 bases between them. This CDR3 reads CSVRGLLYGYTF. In nucleotides, the CDR3 is TGCAGCGTCCGGGGGCTCCTATATGGCTACACCTTC.

V is TRBV9 and J is TRBJ1-1; a weak D match, TRBD1 (5 bases). In germline, CDR1 is SGDLS, CDR2 YYNGEE. The V end was cut by 4 bases, the J end by 4 bases, with 11 bases between. The CDR3 has 13 amino acids. The CDR3 bases are TGTGCCAGCAGCTCCAGGGTGAGCACTGAAGCTTTCTTT. Amino acid sequence: CASSSRVSTEAFF.

The rearrangement links TRBV6-5 to TRBJ1-1; 7 positions match TRBD1. Losses at the gene ends were 6 bases for V and 1 base for J; bases not matched to a gene: 5. This CDR3 contains 14 residues. Germline CDR1 MNHEY, CDR2 SVGAGI. The CDR3 sequence is CASRPGQPNTEAFF. The CDR3, as DNA: TGTGCCAGCAGACCGGGACAGCCGAACACTGAAGCTTTCTTT.

This clone was seen a handful of times. The chain is built from TRBV10-3 and TRBJ2-3; no clear D gene. Germline CDR1 and CDR2: ENHRY and SYGVKD. This CDR3 is 14 amino acids long. Trimming took off 5 bases at V and 1 base at J, with 10 bases between the two ends. This chain's CDR3 is CAISSRVGTDTQYF. DNA for the CDR3: TGTGCCATCAGTAGTAGAGTTGGCACAGATACGCAGTATTTT.

Comments on this clone: A read error may account for a junction end that differs from germline. This chain links TRBV14 with TRBJ1-6; 8 bases fit TRBD1. CDR1 and CDR2 from the germline V gene are SGHDN and FVKESK. The CDR3 contains 16 residues. CDR3 in amino acids: CAGSQDGTGYNSPLHF. DNA of the CDR3: TGTGCCGGCAGCCAAGATGGGACAGGTTATAATTCACCCCTCCACTTT.

The chain combines TRBV30 with TRBJ2-7; D gene uncertain. Trimming took off 1 base at V and 6 bases at J, with 7 bases between the two ends. CDR1 is GTSNPN and CDR2 is SVGIG in the germline V gene (reference sequence). The length of the CDR3 is 11 residues. The CDR3 nucleotides read TGTGCCTGGAGTGGAAATGGCGAGCAGTACTTC. This encodes CAWSGNGEQYF.

V and J are TRBV4-1 and TRBJ1-1; D gene uncertain. The length of the CDR3 is 15 residues. The germline V gene encodes CDR1 MGHRA and CDR2 YSYEKL. The V end was cut by 4 bases, the J end by 0 bases, with 12 bases between. CDR3 nucleotide sequence: TGCGCCAGCAGCCTCCGGTGGGAGTTGAACACTGAAGCTTTCTTT. Its protein is CASSLRWELNTEAFF.

V is TRBV30 and J is TRBJ2-3, with 10 bases fitting TRBD2. The V segment lost 4 bases and the J segment 1 base; nucleotides outside the gene matches: 2. The CDR3 length is 14 residues. Germline V gene data show CDR1 as GTSNPN and CDR2 as SVGIG (reference sequence). The CDR3 DNA is TGTGCCTGGAAAGCGGGGGGGGGCACAGATACGCAGTATTTT. As protein: CAWKAGGGTDTQYF.